What follows are 20 T cell receptor beta chains derived from one specimen sequenced in a study of cytomegalovirus exposure and HLA in healthy donors (TCRdb year 2017). Libraries came from the immunoSEQ multiplex PCR assay. A mixture of 60 forward primers for TCR Vbeta segments and 13 reverse primers for TCR Jbeta segments was used in the multiplex PCR. TCRdb's version of the immuneACCESS table is confined to in-frame rearrangements and falls short of the full clone set. An unresolved V gene accounts for under half of the shortfall where checked; the remainder is of unknown origin. The sample profile shows about 150,000 clones; about 78% of them were found once. Approximately 4% of the sample goes to the ten largest clones. The specimen was PBMCs. These receptor sequences come from a man between 50 and 59 years old in good health and CMV-seropositive.

The chain joins TRBV2 to TRBJ1-6; no clear D gene. The V and J ends lost 4 bases and 13 bases respectively, with 17 bases between them. The CDR3 loop spans 14 amino acids. Per germline, CDR1 SNHLY and CDR2 FYNNEI. The CDR3, as DNA: TGTGCCAGCAGTGCAGCGCTCGGAGTATCTCCCCTCCACTTT. This codes for CASSAALGVSPLHF. Combining the CDR3 with reference TRBV2 and TRBJ1-6 gives the whole variable domain EPEVTQTPSHQVTQMGQEVILRCVPISNHLYFYWYRQILGQKVEFLVSFYNNEISEKSEIFDDQFSVERPDGSNFTLKIRSTKLEDSAMYFCASSAALGVSPLHFGNGTRLTVT.

This clone occurred once. The chain uses TRBV5-6 and TRBJ1-2, with D tentatively TRBD1 (6 bases). With 6 bases removed from V and 6 bases from J, the gap between germline ends came to 18 bases. The germline CDR1 and CDR2 sequences are SGHDT and YYEEEE. This CDR3 region has 14 residues. The CDR3 DNA reads as TGTGCCAGCAACTCCGGTAGGGGGTGGAATGGCTACACCTTC. Encoded protein: CASNSGRGWNGYTF.

This chain joins TRBV6-6 and TRBJ2-1; the D gene is possibly TRBD2 (5 bases). CDR1 and CDR2 (germline): MNHNY, SVGAGI (reference sequence). The CDR3 has 16 amino acids. V dropped 0 bases and J dropped 2 bases, with 11 bases sitting between them. CDR3 DNA: TGTGCCAGCAGTTACTCGAGAGGGCACACCTACAATGAGCAGTTCTTC. It specifies CASSYSRGHTYNEQFF.

This clone has just a few counts. The rearrangement links TRBV28 to TRBJ1-4; weak D call: TRBD1 (6 bases). Trimming took off 6 bases at V and 5 bases at J, with 16 bases between the two ends. Germline CDR1 is MDHEN and CDR2 is SYDVKM. This CDR3 comprises 15 residues. The CDR3 sequence: CASSPGGAGNEKLFF. The CDR3, as DNA: TGTGCCAGCAGCCCGGGGGGGGCTGGGAATGAAAAACTGTTTTTT.

In DNA form, the CDR3 reads TGTGCCAGCAGCCCCAATGGGGGCAGGGGATACGCTGAAGCTTTCTTT. As protein: CASSPNGGRGYAEAFF. The chain uses TRBV11-3 and TRBJ1-1; perhaps TRBD1 as D (6 bases). Germline V CDR1 and CDR2: SGHNT, YENEEA. V shed 5 bases and J shed 6 bases, with 22 bases lying between them. This CDR3 contains 16 residues.

The chain recombines TRBV5-1 with TRBJ2-3; 15 bases agree with TRBD2. The V and J ends lost 4 bases and 2 bases, in that order; junction bases with no gene match: 11. CDR1 SGHRS and CDR2 YFSETQ come from the germline V gene. CDR3 size: 19 residues. The CDR3, as DNA: TGCGCCAGCAGCACCGGACTAGCGGGGGGGAACTCCTACACAGATACGCAGTATTTT. Translating gives CASSTGLAGGNSYTDTQYF.

This chain uses TRBV6-5 with TRBJ2-5; a weak D match, TRBD1 (5 bases). The DNA end favors TRBJ2-7, so the J call may be wrong. Germline V gene data show CDR1 as MNHEY and CDR2 as SVGAGI. The CDR3 has 15 amino acids. Written as DNA, the CDR3 is TGTGCCAGCAGTGCTGACAGAAGTAAGGCCTACGAGCAGTACTTC. It is translated as CASSADRSKAYEQYF.

The rearrangement uses TRBV27 and TRBJ1-2; TRBD1 matches 9 bases. With 2 bases clipped from V and 8 bases from J, the junction kept 6 bases outside the gene matches. Germline CDR1 is MNHEY and CDR2 is SMNVEV (reference sequence). The CDR3 extends over 14 amino acids. CDR3 nucleotide sequence: TGTGCCAGCAGTTTAAGGGGGACAGGGAAGGGCTACACCTTC. Amino acid sequence: CASSLRGTGKGYTF.

The chain joins TRBV7-9 to TRBJ1-5, with 9 bases fitting TRBD1. The junction had 3 bases not matched to a gene; V was cut back by 5 bases and J by 1 base. CDR1 SEHNR and CDR2 FQNEAQ come from the germline V gene (reference sequence). The CDR3 extends over 15 amino acids. CDR3 residues: CASSAGQGSNQPQHF. CDR3 nucleotide sequence: TGTGCCAGCAGCGCAGGACAGGGGAGCAATCAGCCCCAGCATTTT.

The chain links TRBV6-5 to TRBJ2-7; weak D call: TRBD2 (7 bases). This CDR3 has 15 amino acids. Per the germline V gene, CDR1 is MNHEY and CDR2 is SVGAGI. V lost 2 bases and J 0 bases, leaving 11 bases between the germline ends. The DNA for the CDR3 is TGTGCCAGCAGTTACCGGGGGGCGAGCTCCTACGAGCAGTACTTC. It translates to CASSYRGASSYEQYF.

The rearrangement links TRBV5-8 to TRBJ2-5; 7 bases align to TRBD1. Judging by the DNA end, TRBJ2-7 fits better; the J call may be wrong. Germline V CDR1 and CDR2: SGHTS, YDEGEE. This CDR3 is 13 amino acids long. The CDR3: CASTPKTGYEQYF. The CDR3 DNA is TGTGCCAGCACCCCAAAGACAGGGTACGAGCAGTACTTC.

The chain has TRBV5-6 and TRBJ1-4; D is ambiguous. The CDR3 totals 15 residues. Germline-derived CDR1 and CDR2 are SGHDT and YYEEEE. V shed 1 base and J shed 3 bases, with 10 bases lying between them. The CDR3 bases are TGTGCCAGCAGCTTGAGTACTAAGTCTAATGAAAAACTGTTTTTT. It is translated as CASSLSTKSNEKLFF.

The rearrangement joins TRBV4-3 to TRBJ1-5; 8 bases are shared with TRBD1. The germline gives CDR1 LGHNA, CDR2 YSLEER. This CDR3 is built from 15 residues. The junction had 9 bases not matched to a gene; V was cut back by 5 bases and J by 6 bases. The CDR3 coding sequence is TGCGCCAGCAGCGAGCACAGGGGGGCGGGTCAGCCCCAGCATTTT. Translation: CASSEHRGAGQPQHF.

The genes are TRBV18 and TRBJ1-1; tentatively, D is TRBD1 (5 bases). Trimming pared 5 bases from V and 0 bases from J, leaving 10 bases between. The CDR3 is made up of 14 amino acids. Germline CDR1 is KGHSH and CDR2 is LQKENI. CDR3 sequence (DNA): TGTGCCAGCTCAGGACAAGAGATGAACACTGAAGCTTTCTTT. As protein: CASSGQEMNTEAFF.

V is TRBV7-9 and J is TRBJ1-3; 9 bases line up with TRBD1. The V gene's germline CDR1 is SEHNR and CDR2 FQNEAQ (reference sequence). CDR3 length equals 15 residues. Losses at the gene ends were 10 bases for V and 1 base for J; bases not matched to a gene: 8. In DNA, the CDR3 is TGTGCCACCGGACAGGGGACACGATCTGGAAACACCATATATTTT. Translated: CATGQGTRSGNTIYF.

The rearrangement joins TRBV14 to TRBJ2-1; a weak D match, TRBD1 (5 bases). This CDR3 region has 15 residues. Deletions cut 8 bases from V and 8 bases from J, with 22 bases between. Germline values: CDR1 SGHDN, CDR2 FVKESK. Here the CDR3 reads CASSRGSSPSDEQFF. In DNA form, the CDR3 reads TGTGCCAGCTCAAGGGGCTCCTCCCCATCCGATGAGCAGTTCTTC.

The table lists this clone with a few counts. The rearrangement uses TRBV5-6 and TRBJ1-5, with 9 nucleotides matching TRBD1. V lost 5 bases to trimming and J lost 5 bases; unmatched junction nucleotides: 5. CDR3 size: 14 residues. Germline V gene lookup returns CDR1 SGHDT and CDR2 YYEEEE. The CDR3 sequence: CASSAGTGYQPQHF. The CDR3 DNA reads TGTGCCAGCAGTGCCGGGACAGGGTATCAGCCCCAGCATTTT.

The rearrangement uses TRBV18 and TRBJ1-1, with D possibly TRBD1 on 5 matching bases. This CDR3 spans 13 amino acids. Trimming stripped 3 bases from V and 1 base from J, with 6 bases between. In germline, CDR1 is KGHSH, CDR2 LQKENI. The DNA for the CDR3 is TGTGCCAGCTCACCTCAGGGGAACACTGAAGCTTTCTTT. Amino acid sequence: CASSPQGNTEAFF.

The V and J genes are TRBV18 and TRBJ2-1; 7 nucleotides line up with TRBD2. The CDR3 runs 16 residues. Unmatched junction bases numbered 14, after V lost 2 bases and J lost 10 bases. CDR1 KGHSH and CDR2 LQKENI come from the germline V gene. The CDR3 bases are TGTGCCAGCTCACCAGGGGTAGCGGGTCCCGGTAGGGAGCAGTTCTTC. It translates to CASSPGVAGPGREQFF.

This clone was seen a single time. One end of the junction varies from germline; a read error may be responsible. V gene TRBV19 combines with J gene TRBJ1-1; no reliable D call. Per the germline V gene, CDR1 is LNHDA and CDR2 is SQIVND (reference sequence). The CDR3 loop spans 14 amino acids. The CDR3 region is CAGSINSLNTEAFF. CDR3 in DNA: TGTGCCGGTAGTATTAACAGCCTGAACACTGAAGCTTTCTTT.